This T cell receptor beta chain was retrieved from a study of T cell responses to AZD1222 COVID-19 vaccine. Study-wide findings and caveats: Baseline serology detected seropositivity in only a handful of AZD1222 recipients.

Points on this clone: Its antigen is still unknown.

TCRdb's copy holds only in-frame clones and misses some; the assay was immunoSEQ multiplex PCR. The repertoire holds over 70,000 clones, with more than 70% as singletons. The CDR3 is 12 residues long. The ends were cut back, 6 bases at V and 8 bases at J, with 10 bases in the middle. The germline V gene encodes CDR1 MRHNA and CDR2 SNTAGT. The sequence came from an adult who received the AZD1222 COVID-19 vaccine. The rearrangement links TRBV6-4 to TRBJ2-2, with D unclear. The sample consisted of peripheral blood, taken 28 days after the second AZD1222 dose. CDR3 in DNA: TGTGCCAGCAGGACCTTCGCTGGGGAGCTGTTTTTT. It yields the protein CASRTFAGELFF.